The entry below gives a single T cell receptor beta chain sequence along with its context. At one end, the junction sequence differs from germline, possibly due to a read error. Primers for the PCR totalled 60 Vbeta and 13 Jbeta. Repertoires were generated with immunoSEQ multiplex PCR, while TCRdb's copy carries only in-frame clones and drops some. The data hold some 140,000 clones, with around three quarters observed a single time. This entry is derived from a study of cytomegalovirus exposure and HLA in healthy donors. CDR3 length: 17 residues. Germline V lookup: CDR1 SSHAT, CDR2 FNYEAQ (reference sequence).

The receptor comes from a woman aged 40 to 50 in good health and CMV-seronegative. The source material was PBMCs. The rearrangement uses TRBV7-7 and TRBJ2-1; 9 nucleotides line up with TRBD2. The CDR3 reads CASRGGVNSGRGNEQFF. The CDR3 nucleotides read TGTGCTAGCAGGGGGGGGGTCAATAGCGGGAGAGGCAATGAGCAGTTCTTC.